This record concerns one T cell receptor (beta chain) sequence. Its antigen is not identified. Exclusion of a patient followed from autoimmune disease history or systemic immunosuppression. The sampling schedule covered blood at baseline, cycle 4 day 1, and cycle 7 day 1. The sample comes from a study of OX40 agonist ivuxolimab in advanced cancers. Across the whole study: Given to patients was ivuxolimab, an agonistic anti-OX40 (CD134) antibody. Study-wide findings and caveats: Researchers report that CD8+ T cells had, on average, more expanded clones than CD4+.

The CDR3 extends over 15 amino acids. The V gene's germline CDR1 is MNHNS and CDR2 SASEGT. V lost 3 bases to trimming and J lost 0 bases; unmatched junction nucleotides: 3. Clones were sequenced by immunoSEQ multiplex PCR, and TCRdb holds only the in-frame ones, with some missing. The sample contains about 14,000 clones, roughly 77% of which appear only once. The origin of this receptor is an adult with an advanced solid tumor such as melanoma, head and neck, liver or kidney cancer. Material: CD4+ or CD8+ T cells sorted from blood, obtained in a trial of the OX40 agonist ivuxolimab. The genes are TRBV6-1 and TRBJ2-7, with TRBD2 matching over 9 bases. CDR3 in amino acids: CASSDLAGTSYEQYF. The CDR3 bases are TGTGCCAGCAGTGACCTAGCGGGAACCTCCTACGAGCAGTACTTC.